A selection of T cell receptor beta chains follows, all from one sample in a study of human thymus T cells. Repertoires were generated with immunoSEQ multiplex PCR, while TCRdb's copy carries only in-frame clones and drops some. The table has 55,000 to 70,000 clones, 94% seen once; the top ten hold around 5.4%. Sequencing used blood. Every receptor here comes from a boy under two years old with a congenital heart defect but otherwise immunologically healthy. Each CDR3 is given with its conserved first and last residue. Each record gives: V gene, J gene, CDR3 protein.

TRBV5-1,TRBJ2-1,CASSQVAGQGADEQFF
TRBV19,TRBJ2-5,CASSIGQRGLQETQYF
TRBV6-5,TRBJ2-5,CASSYAQGRETQYF
TRBV4-2,TRBJ2-7,CASSQEPLAEVYEQYF
TRBV6-6,TRBJ2-6,CASNRGGANVLTF
TRBV7-2,TRBJ2-7,CASSLARGLSYEQYF
TRBV5-4,TRBJ2-7,CASSFKGGNYEQYF
TRBV5-1,TRBJ2-7,CASSRTSGEPSYEQYF
TRBV4-3,TRBJ1-1,CASSYEGTEAFF
TRBV30,TRBJ1-1,CAWSVHQTEAFF
TRBV2,TRBJ2-5,CASTAGQLNTQYF
TRBV4-3,TRBJ2-5,CASSQDRVQETQYF
TRBV5-4,TRBJ2-1,CASSSNSWTRGNEQFF
TRBV27,TRBJ1-5,CASSDSSNQPQHF
TRBV4-2,TRBJ2-3,CASSQDRDHTTDTQYF
TRBV2,TRBJ2-1,CASPIYRGAYNEQFF
TRBV5-4,TRBJ1-1,CASSLDRVNTEAFF
TRBV19,TRBJ1-3,CASSARDSGNTIYF
TRBV2,TRBJ2-3,CASSDLSALTDTQYF
TRBV3-2,TRBJ1-1,CARGTGAFF
TRBV9,TRBJ2-1,CASSPSGAPEQFF
TRBV5-1,TRBJ1-5,CASSSGTGGNQPQHF
TRBV5-1,TRBJ2-5,CASSVGTYQETQYF
TRBV28,TRBJ1-3,CASSSGQVGNTIYF
TRBV5-4,TRBJ2-7,CASSPGQGTTYEQYF
TRBV19,TRBJ2-2,CASSVLKGDTGELFF
TRBV6-5,TRBJ2-2,CASSYPSGGYTGELFF
TRBV7-9,TRBJ2-1,CASSLVSGLGYNEQFF
TRBV28,TRBJ1-5,CASRPFAGAQHF
TRBV5-5,TRBJ1-1,CASSPGLDRLNTEAFF
TRBV7-2,TRBJ1-1,CASSLAHPRRGTEAFF